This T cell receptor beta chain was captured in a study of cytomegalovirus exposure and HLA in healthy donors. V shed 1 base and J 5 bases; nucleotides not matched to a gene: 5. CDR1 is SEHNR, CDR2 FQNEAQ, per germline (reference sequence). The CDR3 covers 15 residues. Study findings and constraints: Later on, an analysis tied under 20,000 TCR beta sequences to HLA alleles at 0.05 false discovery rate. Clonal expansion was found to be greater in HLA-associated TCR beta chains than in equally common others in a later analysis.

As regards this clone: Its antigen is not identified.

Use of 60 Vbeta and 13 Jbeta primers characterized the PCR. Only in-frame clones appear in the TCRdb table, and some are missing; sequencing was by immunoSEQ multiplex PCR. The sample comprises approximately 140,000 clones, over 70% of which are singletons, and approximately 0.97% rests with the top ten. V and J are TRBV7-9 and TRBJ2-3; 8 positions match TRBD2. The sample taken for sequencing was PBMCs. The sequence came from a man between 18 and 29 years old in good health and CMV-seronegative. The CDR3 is CASSLELADGDTQYF. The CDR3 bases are TGTGCCAGCAGCTTAGAACTAGCGGATGGAGATACGCAGTATTTT.